This T cell receptor beta chain came from a study of cytomegalovirus exposure and HLA in healthy donors. The method was immunoSEQ multiplex PCR; TCRdb's version includes in-frame clones alone and lacks a portion of them. The table records around 120,000 clones, around nine tenths of them present only once. In this sample, this clone turned up once. Germline V lookup: CDR1 SGHAT, CDR2 FQNNGV. CDR3 length: 14 amino acids. The V end lost 1 base, the J end lost 4 bases, and 11 bases lay between the germline ends. The chain couples TRBV11-2 to TRBJ2-7; weak D call: TRBD2 (6 bases). Sequencing was carried out using PBMCs. The sequence derives from a woman aged 18-29 years in good health and CMV-seropositive. CDR3 coding DNA: TGTGCCAGCAGCTTAGGTAGCGGCCGATACGAGCAGTACTTC. Translating it yields CASSLGSGRYEQYF.